The 32 T cell receptor beta chains presented below share a single source sample, sequenced in a study of blood T cells in healthy people across ages. It was with a sample-barcoded 5' primer and a J-beta primer mix that a second PCR of roughly 7 to 11 cycles was run. Via MiXCR, TCRdb re-called the 5' RACE reads, giving one row per CDR3 protein. This sample has a few hundred thousand distinct CDR3 sequences, with approximately 25% found just once. Sequencing was done on a sample of blood. Receptors were obtained from a woman aged 70-85 years in good health.

The CDR3 loop reads CASTGRQGPYEQYF. In nucleotides, the CDR3 is TGTGCCAGCACCGGGAGACAGGGTCCCTACGAGCAGTACTTC. The V call is TRBV6-5, the J call TRBJ2-7, with D tentatively TRBD1 (7 bases). Germline CDR1 is MNHEY and CDR2 is SVGAGI. CDR3 length equals 14 residues. Trimming cost V 7 bases and J 2 bases, with 15 bases left between them.

In its sample, this clonotype was seen many times. The chain links TRBV4-1 to TRBJ2-1; 12 nucleotides agree with TRBD2. J was trimmed by 12 bases and V by 5 bases; bases with no gene match: 14. CDR1 is MGHRA, CDR2 YSYEKL, per germline. This CDR3 comprises 16 residues. This CDR3 reads CASSFLGRLAGALQFF. The CDR3 region has the DNA TGCGCCAGCAGCTTCCTCGGCCGACTAGCGGGGGCCCTGCAGTTCTTC.

The J gene is TRBJ1-3, the V gene TRBV5-1; no clear D. Germline CDR1 and CDR2: SGHRS and YFSETQ. V was pared by 0 bases and J by 0 bases, with 10 bases between. The CDR3 spans 16 residues. CDR3 sequence reads: CASSLAAGISGNTIYF. The CDR3 DNA sequence: TGCGCCAGCAGCTTGGCAGCCGGAATCTCTGGAAACACCATATATTTT.

With regard to this clonotype: A junction boundary mismatches the germline segment, possibly from a read error. V gene TRBV6-5 combines with J gene TRBJ2-4, with 8 bases that match TRBD1. The CDR3 is made up of 19 amino acids. Germline V gene lookup returns CDR1 MNHEY and CDR2 SVGAGI. This CDR3 is CANSYTRTGKGVVRNIQYF. CDR3 DNA: TGTGCCAACAGTTACACCAGGACAGGGAAGGGGGTTGTTCGAAACATTCAGTACTTC.

This clonotype was observed a few times. V is TRBV10-3 and J is TRBJ2-5; no reliable D call. The length of the CDR3 is 13 residues. Deletions cut 6 bases from V and 5 bases from J, with 13 bases between. The V gene's germline CDR1 is ENHRY and CDR2 SYGVKD. CDR3 loop: CAIRAMVGETQYF. The CDR3 DNA reads TGTGCCATCAGGGCCATGGTTGGCGAGACCCAGTACTTC.

The chain employs TRBV7-2 and TRBJ2-1; 8 bases map to TRBD2. This CDR3 region has 16 residues. CDR1 and CDR2 from the germline V gene are SGHTA and FQGNSA. Trimming removed 5 bases from V and 0 bases from J; junction bases left unmatched: 6. CDR3 in DNA: TGTGCCAGCAGCCCTAGCGGGTCCAGCTCCTACAATGAGCAGTTCTTC. Protein sequence: CASSPSGSSSYNEQFF.

The chain employs TRBV3-1 and TRBJ2-2; D unclear. Germline lookup yields CDR1 LGHDT and CDR2 YNNKEL (reference sequence). The ends were cut back, 1 base at V and 8 bases at J, with 11 bases in the middle. The CDR3 contains 14 residues. The CDR3 is CASSQGAGSGELFF. The CDR3 DNA reads as TGTGCCAGCAGCCAAGGGGCCGGATCGGGGGAGCTGTTTTTT.

This clonotype showed up just a few times. The chain is built from TRBV6-6 and TRBJ2-5, with 12 bases identical to TRBD2. V lost 5 bases and J lost 3; bases outside the gene matches: 4. Germline V gene data show CDR1 as MNHNY and CDR2 as SVGAGI (reference sequence). This CDR3 spans 15 amino acids. CDR3 sequence reads: CASSLGLAGKETQYF. In nucleotides, the CDR3 is TGTGCCAGCAGTCTCGGACTAGCGGGGAAAGAGACCCAGTACTTC.

This clonotype occurred a few times. The chain employs TRBV3-1 and TRBJ2-5, with 11 bases identical to TRBD2. This CDR3 comprises 15 residues. Germline V gene data show CDR1 as LGHDT and CDR2 as YNNKEL (reference sequence). Trimming at V came to 4 bases and at J to 4 bases, leaving 5 bases not matched to a gene. CDR3 nucleotides: TGTGCCAGCAGCCCTCGGACTAGCGGGCCAGAGACCCAGTACTTC. Residues: CASSPRTSGPETQYF.

This clonotype was seen a handful of times. V is TRBV10-3 and J is TRBJ1-2, with a weak D call TRBD1 (5 bases). The CDR3 covers 13 residues. Trimming removed 11 bases from V and 5 bases from J, with 18 bases in between. Per germline, CDR1 ENHRY and CDR2 SYGVKD. The CDR3 DNA follows: TGTGCCGGGGGGAATCCTATATCTTATGGCTACACCTTC. Translated, it gives CAGGNPISYGYTF.

This rearrangement joins TRBV9 to TRBJ1-3, with unresolved D. The CDR3 is made up of 14 amino acids. Germline lookup yields CDR1 SGDLS and CDR2 YYNGEE. With 4 bases removed from V and 0 bases from J, the gap between germline ends came to 8 bases. The chain's CDR3 is CASSPPTSGNTIYF. For the CDR3, the DNA is TGTGCCAGCAGCCCCCCTACCTCTGGAAACACCATATATTTT.

For this clonotype: A junction boundary mismatches the germline segment, possibly from a read error. The chain combines TRBV2 with TRBJ2-3, with no clear D. This CDR3 has 14 amino acids. Germline V gene sequence: CDR1 SNHLY, CDR2 FYNNEI. CDR3 DNA: TGTGCCTGCAGCAGGACCTCGTCCACAGATACGCAGTATTTT. This translates into CACSRTSSTDTQYF.

This clonotype has more than one count but fewer than ten. This chain uses TRBV6-5 with TRBJ1-6; the D is unclear. This CDR3 has 16 amino acids. Germline V gene lookup returns CDR1 MNHEY and CDR2 SVGAGI. The V gene lost 0 bases and the J gene lost 8 bases, with 14 bases spanning the gap. CDR3: CASSYSSQALDSPLHF. The CDR3 DNA reads as TGTGCCAGCAGTTACTCGTCGCAGGCCCTTGATTCACCCCTCCACTTT.

This clonotype was observed a handful of times. The rearrangement joins TRBV7-2 to TRBJ2-5; tentative D call: TRBD2 (7 bases). The J call may be in error: the DNA end matches TRBJ2-7 better. Per the germline V gene, CDR1 is SGHTA and CDR2 is FQGNSA. This CDR3 is built from 15 residues. The CDR3 protein is CASLGLRGASYEQYF. The CDR3, as DNA: TGTGCCAGCTTAGGGTTACGGGGGGCCTCCTACGAGCAGTACTTC.

The chain employs TRBV6-6 and TRBJ2-7; 9 bases are shared with TRBD1. Per the germline V gene, CDR1 is MNHNY and CDR2 is SVGAGI (reference sequence). J gave up 7 bases and V 4 bases, and 11 bases lay outside the gene matches. The CDR3 length is 15 residues. The CDR3: CASSLGDRVMREQYF. CDR3 sequence (DNA): TGTGCCAGCAGTTTAGGGGACAGGGTAATGCGAGAGCAGTACTTC.

This clonotype has a handful of counts. The rearrangement links TRBV29-1 to TRBJ1-1, with D hard to call. The CDR3 spans 15 residues. CDR1 is SQVTM and CDR2 is ANQGSEA in the germline V gene. Trimming left V 0 bases short and J 4 bases short, with 15 bases between. CDR3 bases: TGCAGCGTTGAAGACTATAACAGCGCGGGCACTGAAGCTTTCTTT. Translated, it gives CSVEDYNSAGTEAFF.

The chain employs TRBV7-2 and TRBJ1-2; 7 positions agree with TRBD1. Trimming at V came to 1 base and at J to 4 bases, leaving 6 bases not matched to a gene. The CDR3 runs 15 residues. Looked up from germline, CDR1 is SGHTA and CDR2 is FQGNSA. The CDR3 DNA reads as TGTGCCAGCAGCTTAGGGAAGGGACAGATCTATGGCTACACCTTC. This translates into CASSLGKGQIYGYTF.

The genes are TRBV30 and TRBJ2-3; no reliable D call. CDR1 is GTSNPN, CDR2 SVGIG, per germline (reference sequence). The germline V and J ends were trimmed by 2 bases and 5 bases, with 14 bases remaining between them. The CDR3 spans 14 residues. The CDR3 protein is CAWSRSSGRDTQYF. CDR3 DNA: TGTGCCTGGAGTCGCAGTTCGGGCAGAGATACGCAGTATTTT.

This chain joins TRBV27 and TRBJ2-2; TRBD1 agrees at 9 bases. This CDR3 is 15 amino acids long. CDR1 MNHEY and CDR2 SMNVEV come from the germline V gene (reference sequence). Germline trimming cut 4 bases from V and 11 bases from J; bases unmatched to any gene: 11. CDR3 sequence reads: CASSSITGTGQELFF. The CDR3, as DNA: TGTGCCAGCAGTTCCATAACCGGGACAGGGCAAGAGCTGTTTTTT.

The CDR3 is CASQGIRYGYTF. The CDR3 DNA follows: TGTGCCAGCCAAGGGATCCGCTATGGCTACACCTTC. The rearrangement joins TRBV7-9 to TRBJ1-2; D not certain. V lost 8 bases, J lost 4 bases, and 11 bases lay in between. Germline V gene lookup returns CDR1 SEHNR and CDR2 FQNEAQ (reference sequence). This CDR3 region has 12 residues.

This clonotype was observed a few times. The CDR3 region is CASSLVGSGGVAKNIQYF. CDR3 bases: TGTGCCAGCAGCTTAGTCGGTAGCGGGGGGGTAGCCAAAAACATTCAGTACTTC. The J gene is TRBJ2-4, the V gene TRBV7-2; 11 bases align to TRBD2. Germline-derived CDR1 and CDR2 are SGHTA and FQGNSA. The CDR3 sequence is 18 residues long. V shed 1 base, J shed 0 bases, and the junction held 5 bases outside the gene matches.

This chain connects TRBV5-1 to TRBJ1-1; D perhaps matches TRBD1 (5 bases). CDR1 SGHRS and CDR2 YFSETQ come from the germline V gene. This CDR3 comprises 16 residues. V lost 0 bases and J 7 bases, leaving 19 bases between the germline ends. CDR3 protein: CASSLAPGYGTGEAFF. The CDR3 DNA sequence: TGCGCCAGCAGCTTGGCCCCAGGGTATGGGACCGGTGAAGCTTTCTTT.

The chain combines TRBV5-1 with TRBJ2-3; D remains ambiguous. The CDR3 sequence is 14 residues long. Germline V gene sequence: CDR1 SGHRS, CDR2 YFSETQ. Deletions cut 1 base from V and 2 bases from J, with 8 bases between. CDR3 amino acids: CASSLIPNTDTQYF. For the CDR3, the DNA is TGCGCCAGCAGCTTGATCCCAAACACAGATACGCAGTATTTT. Complete variable domain (other parts from reference TRBV5-1 and TRBJ2-3): KAGVTQTPRYLIKTRGQQVTLSCSPISGHRSVSWYQQTPGQGLQFLFEYFSETQRNKGNFPGRFSGRQFSNSRSEMNVSTLELGDSALYLCASSLIPNTDTQYFGPGTRLTVL.

This clonotype has only a few counts. The V and J genes are TRBV20-1 and TRBJ2-3; D might be TRBD2 (5 bases). Germline CDR1 is DFQATT and CDR2 is SNEGSKA (reference sequence). V was clipped by 5 bases and J by 2 bases, with 8 bases between them. This CDR3 spans 12 amino acids. The CDR3 spells CSADGLTDTQYF. The CDR3 nucleotides read TGCAGTGCTGATGGACTCACAGATACGCAGTATTTT.

The V call is TRBV9, the J call TRBJ2-1; D gene uncertain. Germline assignment: CDR1 SGDLS and CDR2 YYNGEE. The CDR3 is 14 residues long. The germline V and J ends were trimmed by 0 bases and 3 bases, with 7 bases remaining between them. CDR3 in DNA: TGTGCCAGCAGCGTAGTTAACAGCTACAATGAGCAGTTCTTC. It specifies CASSVVNSYNEQFF.

This clonotype came up a few times. The chain joins TRBV20-1 to TRBJ2-7, with 8 bases matching TRBD2. Trimming cost V 0 bases and J 5 bases; bases outside gene matches: 12. Germline CDR1 reads DFQATT; CDR2 reads SNEGSKA (reference sequence). The CDR3 covers 16 residues. As DNA, the CDR3 is TGCAGTGCTAGAGACCCCCTTAAAGCGGGGGTCAACGAGCAGTACTTC. It specifies CSARDPLKAGVNEQYF.

The V gene is TRBV2, the J gene TRBJ1-1, with unresolved D. V was cut by 8 bases and J by 2 bases, with 12 bases left in between. The CDR3 spans 13 residues. Germline V gene data show CDR1 as SNHLY and CDR2 as FYNNEI. The CDR3 bases are TGTGCCAGCCGGACGGGAGTTAACACTGAAGCTTTCTTT. Its translation is CASRTGVNTEAFF. Full variable domain (rest looked up from reference TRBV2 and TRBJ1-1): EPEVTQTPSHQVTQMGQEVILRCVPISNHLYFYWYRQILGQKVEFLVSFYNNEISEKSEIFDDQFSVERPDGSNFTLKIRSTKLEDSAMYFCASRTGVNTEAFFGQGTRLTVV.

Ten or more counts support this clonotype. The chain recombines TRBV12-3 or TRBV12-4 with TRBJ2-5, with TRBD1 identical over 9 bases. The CDR3 length is 14 residues. J lost 5 bases, V lost 5 bases, and 6 bases had no gene match. Here the CDR3 reads CASSITGGGETQYF. The CDR3 DNA follows: TGTGCCAGCAGTATTACAGGGGGCGGGGAGACCCAGTACTTC.

This chain joins TRBV7-2 and TRBJ1-5, with no clear D. The germline V gene encodes CDR1 SGHTA and CDR2 FQGNSA. The CDR3 totals 13 residues. Trimming stripped 5 bases from V and 4 bases from J, with 9 bases between. CDR3 protein: CASSGSVNQPQHF. For the CDR3, the DNA is TGTGCCAGCAGCGGGTCCGTTAATCAGCCCCAGCATTTT.

The chain has TRBV20-1 and TRBJ1-4; 9 nucleotides agree with TRBD1. The CDR3 sequence is 13 residues long. CDR1 and CDR2 from the germline V gene are DFQATT and SNEGSKA (reference sequence). V was clipped by 3 bases and J by 8 bases; unmatched bases: 4. This CDR3 is CSARTGGTEKLFF. CDR3 bases: TGCAGTGCTAGGACAGGGGGTACGGAAAAACTGTTTTTT.

This clonotype was observed a few times. V is TRBV7-9 and J is TRBJ2-1; 7 nucleotides align to TRBD1. With V trimmed by 2 bases and J by 9 bases, 10 bases remained unmatched. This CDR3 contains 15 residues. Germline V lookup: CDR1 SEHNR, CDR2 FQNEAQ (reference sequence). In DNA, the CDR3 is TGTGCCAGCAGCTTAACCGGAAGCAGGGGGAGTGAGCAGTTCTTC. Translated: CASSLTGSRGSEQFF.

The rearrangement uses TRBV19 and TRBJ2-7; the match to TRBD1 covers 10 bases. This CDR3 contains 11 residues. Trimming cost V 8 bases and J 5 bases; bases outside gene matches: 0. Germline assignment: CDR1 LNHDA and CDR2 SQIVND (reference sequence). This CDR3 is CASGTGDEQYF. The CDR3, as DNA: TGTGCCAGTGGGACAGGGGACGAGCAGTACTTC.